Following are 10 T cell receptor beta chains from one sample sequenced in a study of T cells in Graves' hyperthyroidism and ophthalmopathy. Regions amplified from RNA transcripts were the TCR beta CDR3 regions. The TCR CDR3 was amplified in a first-round RT-PCR using the HTBI primer set. TCRdb processed the multiplex PCR reads anew with MiXCR; each CDR3 protein has one entry. Of roughly 380,000 distinct CDR3 sequences in the sample, about 20% were seen once. Sequenced sample: blood. Every receptor here comes from a woman aged 18-29 years with Graves' hyperthyroidism.

This chain connects TRBV28 to TRBJ2-5; D possibly corresponds to TRBD1 (5 bases). Trimming shortened V by 1 base and J by 5 bases, and 23 bases separated the two germline ends. This CDR3 has 18 amino acids. Per the germline V gene, CDR1 is MDHEN and CDR2 is SYDVKM. The CDR3 sequence is CASSLSGRPGSYSETQYF. CDR3 in DNA: TGTGCCAGCAGTTTATCAGGTCGGCCAGGGTCATACTCGGAGACCCAGTACTTC.

This clonotype appeared a single time. The chain links TRBV6-1 to TRBJ2-7; the D gene is possibly TRBD2 (6 bases). Germline values: CDR1 MNHNS, CDR2 SASEGT. The germline V and J ends were trimmed by 3 bases and 6 bases, with 15 bases remaining between them. This CDR3 is built from 14 residues. The CDR3 sequence is CASSDAKAGLEQYF. As DNA, the CDR3 is TGTGCCAGCAGTGACGCTAAGGCGGGGCTCGAGCAGTACTTC.

This chain joins TRBV6-1 and TRBJ1-5, with a weak D call TRBD1 (6 bases). This CDR3 has 15 amino acids. Trimming removed 1 base from V and 6 bases from J, with 13 bases in between. Germline values: CDR1 MNHNS, CDR2 SASEGT. DNA of the CDR3: TGTGCCAGCAGTGAAGGAGGGGGGGGAGGTCAGCCCCAGCATTTT. Translation gives CASSEGGGGGQPQHF.

This clonotype has a handful of counts. The chain recombines TRBV5-6 with TRBJ2-6, with D possibly being TRBD2 (5 bases). The germline gives CDR1 SGHDT, CDR2 YYEEEE. V was clipped by 4 bases and J by 3 bases, with 20 bases between them. The CDR3 has 18 amino acids. The CDR3: CASSARGRALFGANVLTF. The CDR3, as DNA: TGTGCCAGCAGCGCAAGAGGGCGGGCTCTCTTTGGGGCCAACGTCCTGACTTTC.

This clonotype was picked up many times. The chain carries TRBV2 and TRBJ1-5, with TRBD1 as a possible D gene (6 bases). The CDR3 loop spans 12 amino acids. Trimming stripped 8 bases from V and 7 bases from J, with 12 bases between. Germline V gene sequence: CDR1 SNHLY, CDR2 FYNNEI. The CDR3 DNA reads TGTGCCAGCGCCAAGGGGGGGCAGCCCCAGCATTTT. Translated: CASAKGGQPQHF.

This rearrangement joins TRBV10-3 to TRBJ2-5; maybe TRBD2 (5 bases). V lost 9 bases and J 0 bases, leaving 8 bases between the germline ends. This CDR3 has 12 residues. CDR1 ENHRY and CDR2 SYGVKD come from the germline V gene. As DNA, the CDR3 is TGTGCCATACGGGGAGACCAAGAGACCCAGTACTTC. The encoded protein is CAIRGDQETQYF.

At least ten counts were recorded for this clonotype. V gene TRBV6-5 combines with J gene TRBJ1-3; 7 bases are shared with TRBD1. The germline gives CDR1 MNHEY, CDR2 SVGAGI. The CDR3 spans 14 residues. Unmatched junction bases numbered 5, after V lost 6 bases and J lost 3 bases. Here the CDR3 reads CASRQGRFGNTIYF. CDR3 coding DNA: TGTGCCAGCAGACAGGGGCGGTTTGGAAACACCATATATTTT.

This chain connects TRBV20-1 to TRBJ2-1; D is possibly TRBD2 (7 bases). Germline lookup yields CDR1 DFQATT and CDR2 SNEGSKA (reference sequence). This CDR3 spans 15 amino acids. The ends were cut back, 6 bases at V and 2 bases at J, with 17 bases in the middle. The CDR3 nucleotides are TGCAGTGCCCCCGGCGGGCGGGGGCCCTACAATGAGCAGTTCTTC. Its protein is CSAPGGRGPYNEQFF.

This clonotype was counted only a few times. One base away lies a much larger clone, so this may be a sequencing read error. The rearrangement joins TRBV11-2 to TRBJ1-1, with D possibly TRBD1 on 5 matching bases. Deletions cut 4 bases from V and 1 base from J, with 10 bases between. The CDR3 sequence is 14 residues long. Germline loops: CDR1 SGHAT, CDR2 FQNNGV. The CDR3 region has the DNA TGTGCCAGCAGCTCCGTAACAGGGAACACTGAAGCTTTCTTT. Its translation is CASSSVTGNTEAFF.

This clonotype was counted ten times or more. The chain uses TRBV13 and TRBJ1-1; possible D gene TRBD1, 6 bases. The V gene's germline CDR1 is PRHDT and CDR2 FYEKMQ (reference sequence). V lost 7 bases and J lost 2, with 14 bases in between. The CDR3 totals 14 residues. CDR3: CASTLWGGNTEAFF. In DNA, the CDR3 is TGTGCCAGCACCCTTTGGGGGGGCAACACTGAAGCTTTCTTT.